These 8 T cell receptor beta chains came from one sample sequenced in a study of prognosis after radiotherapy for stage I lung cancer. The study amplified the TCR beta CDR3 region from genomic DNA. This amplification was carried out by two rounds of multiplex PCR. The authors ran first-round PCR with primers specific to each TRBV and TRBJ gene. TCRdb used MiXCR to reprocess the multiplex PCR reads, holding one entry per CDR3 protein. The sample records about 31,000 distinct CDR3 sequences, 42% being singletons. Sequencing used PBMCs, obtained before or after stereotactic body radiation therapy (not recorded which). The receptors derive from a donor of 50 years or more with non-small cell lung cancer.

This clonotype was counted many times. The chain couples TRBV2 to TRBJ2-3, with D unresolved. V shed 8 bases and J shed 0 bases, with 21 bases lying between them. The CDR3 sequence is 17 residues long. Germline-derived CDR1 and CDR2 are SNHLY and FYNNEI. In DNA form, the CDR3 reads TGTGCCAGCTTTGGGTTCAAACGAGAACCTAGCACAGATACGCAGTATTTT. It yields the protein CASFGFKREPSTDTQYF.

V is TRBV7-9 and J is TRBJ2-7; TRBD1 aligns across 8 bases. Germline assignment: CDR1 SEHNR and CDR2 FQNEAQ (reference sequence). The CDR3 runs to 14 residues. The V segment lost 7 bases and the J segment 2 bases; nucleotides outside the gene matches: 7. The CDR3, as DNA: TGTGCCAGCACCGACAGGGGTCCCCCCTACGAGCAGTACTTC. Translating gives CASTDRGPPYEQYF.

This clonotype was counted many times. The chain recombines TRBV10-3 with TRBJ2-1; D remains unclear. Germline loops: CDR1 ENHRY, CDR2 SYGVKD. CDR3 length: 14 amino acids. V lost 2 bases and J lost 6, with 11 bases in between. CDR3 nucleotide sequence: TGTGCCATCAGTGAGGGGTGGATAGGCAATGAGCAGTTCTTC. Protein sequence: CAISEGWIGNEQFF.

This clonotype was seen at least ten times. V is TRBV9 and J is TRBJ2-1, with D possibly being TRBD1 or TRBD2 (5 bases each). CDR3 length: 14 amino acids. CDR1 is SGDLS and CDR2 is YYNGEE in the germline V gene. V lost 3 bases to trimming and J lost 10 bases, with 17 bases between them. The CDR3 is CASSDGDPLREQFF. The CDR3 coding sequence is TGTGCCAGCAGCGATGGGGACCCTCTTCGGGAGCAGTTCTTC.

The chain is built from TRBV6-1 and TRBJ2-7; 10 nucleotides agree with TRBD1. The CDR3 consists of 13 residues. The trim removed 6 bases at V and 8 bases at J, leaving 7 bases unmatched. Germline loops: CDR1 MNHNS, CDR2 SASEGT. CDR3 sequence: CASRRTGGHKQYF. Here the CDR3 DNA reads TGTGCCAGCAGACGGACAGGGGGACACAAGCAGTACTTC.

This clonotype was seen only once. V gene TRBV3-1 combines with J gene TRBJ2-4; 7 bases agree with TRBD2. This CDR3 comprises 15 residues. CDR1 is LGHDT and CDR2 is YNNKEL in the germline V gene (reference sequence). Losses at the gene ends were 1 base for V and 2 bases for J; bases not matched to a gene: 2. In nucleotides, the CDR3 is TGTGCCAGCAGCCAAGGGGGGGGATCCAAAAACATTCAGTACTTC. It translates to CASSQGGGSKNIQYF.

The CDR3 coding sequence is TGCAGCGTTGATAGCCTAGCTTCAGATACGCAGTATTTT. It codes for CSVDSLASDTQYF. This chain links TRBV29-1 with TRBJ2-3; D may be TRBD2 (5 bases). V was cut by 3 bases and J by 4 bases, with 11 bases left in between. The length of the CDR3 is 13 residues. Germline CDR1 and CDR2: SQVTM and ANQGSEA.

About this clonotype itself: With only one base between it and a far larger clone, this is likely a read error. The rearrangement links TRBV6-2 or TRBV6-3 to TRBJ2-5, with 7 bases aligning to TRBD2. CDR3 length: 15 residues. The germline V gene encodes CDR1 MNHEY and CDR2 SVGEGT. This chain's CDR3 is CASSYLPTLGGEKFF. DNA for the CDR3: TGTGCCAGCAGTTACCTCCCTACCCTGGGGGGGGAGAAGTTCTTC.